This is a list of T cell receptor beta chains from one sample in a study of shared clonotypes between healthy human individuals. TCRdb's copy holds only in-frame clones and misses some; the assay was immunoSEQ multiplex PCR. The top ten clones hold roughly 0.13% of a sample with some 2,100,000 clones, more than 90% of them seen once. Sequencing input: naive CD4+ T cells sorted from blood. Receptor source: a man younger than 30 in good health. The CDR3 runs from the conserved cysteine through the conserved F or W. The order of the fields is clone size, D gene, J gene, V gene, CDR3 protein, CDR3 DNA. A D gene is named only where the DNA matches it firmly. The listing skips clone size in some rows; elsewhere it reads once, few, many or a size class.

size: -
D: -
J: TRBJ2-2
V: TRBV30
CDR3: CAWSVRTSAGELFF
DNA: TGTGCCTGGAGTGTACGGACCAGCGCCGGGGAGCTGTTTTTT

size: -
D: -
J: TRBJ2-2
V: TRBV2
CDR3: CASRPDGGNTGELFF
DNA: TGTGCCAGCAGGCCGGACGGAGGGAACACCGGGGAGCTGTTTTTT

size: -
D: -
J: TRBJ2-7
V: TRBV15
CDR3: CATSRDRGTHKEEQYF
DNA: TGTGCCACCAGCAGAGATCGAGGGACTCATAAGGAAGAGCAGTACTTC

size: -
D: -
J: TRBJ2-1
V: TRBV25-1
CDR3: CASARGSGSYNEQFF
DNA: TGTGCCAGCGCACGCGGGTCCGGCTCCTACAATGAGCAGTTCTTC

size: -
D: -
J: TRBJ1-6
V: TRBV27
CDR3: CASSLKGRSNSPLHF
DNA: TGTGCCAGCAGTTTAAAAGGCAGGTCAAATTCACCCCTCCACTTT

size: -
D: -
J: TRBJ2-3
V: TRBV5-1
CDR3: CASSLGPSTDTQYF
DNA: TGCGCCAGCAGCTTGGGACCAAGCACAGATACGCAGTATTTT

size: -
D: -
J: TRBJ2-2
V: TRBV6-6
CDR3: CASSRTVNTGELFF
DNA: TGTGCCAGCAGTCGGACAGTGAACACCGGGGAGCTGTTTTTT

size: -
D: -
J: TRBJ1-4
V: TRBV28
CDR3: CASSFTGHSEKLFF
DNA: TGTGCCAGCAGTTTCACGGGACATAGTGAAAAACTGTTTTTT

size: -
D: -
J: TRBJ1-2
V: TRBV7-9
CDR3: CASSLERGLSGYTF
DNA: TGTGCCAGCAGCTTGGAACGGGGGTTGAGTGGCTACACCTTC

size: -
D: -
J: TRBJ1-1
V: TRBV6-5
CDR3: CASTTAGAENTEAFF
DNA: TGTGCCAGCACAACGGCGGGGGCAGAGAACACTGAAGCTTTCTTT

size: once
D: -
J: TRBJ2-7
V: TRBV5-1
CDR3: CASSYRGGYEQYF
DNA: TGCGCCAGCAGCTACCGTGGCGGGTACGAGCAGTACTTC

size: once
D: -
J: TRBJ1-1
V: TRBV28
CDR3: CASSFTQDVTEAFF
DNA: TGTGCCAGCAGTTTCACCCAGGATGTCACTGAAGCTTTCTTT

size: -
D: -
J: TRBJ2-7
V: TRBV5-1
CDR3: CASSPGDLGFTEQYF
DNA: TGCGCCAGCAGCCCAGGGGACCTCGGTTTTACGGAGCAGTACTTC

size: -
D: -
J: TRBJ2-3
V: TRBV15
CDR3: CATSRVGRTDTQYF
DNA: TGTGCCACCAGCAGAGTCGGGAGAACAGATACGCAGTATTTT

size: -
D: -
J: TRBJ1-5
V: TRBV28
CDR3: CASSSSPGIRNQPQHF
DNA: TGTGCCAGCAGTTCCTCCCCGGGGATCAGGAATCAGCCCCAGCATTTT

size: -
D: -
J: TRBJ2-3
V: TRBV18
CDR3: CASSPLAVADTQYF
DNA: TGTGCCAGCTCACCCCTGGCGGTTGCGGATACGCAGTATTTT

size: -
D: TRBD2
J: TRBJ2-5
V: TRBV5-1
CDR3: CASSSTGTGGGETQYF
DNA: TGCGCCAGCAGCTCCACCGGGACGGGCGGGGGAGAGACCCAGTACTTC

size: once
D: TRBD1
J: TRBJ1-5
V: TRBV10-3
CDR3: CAISEADRASNQPQHF
DNA: TGTGCCATCAGTGAAGCGGACAGGGCAAGCAATCAGCCCCAGCATTTT

size: -
D: -
J: TRBJ2-1
V: TRBV7-2
CDR3: CASSLARSEEQFF
DNA: TGTGCCAGCAGCTTAGCGAGGAGTGAGGAGCAGTTCTTC

size: -
D: -
J: TRBJ2-5
V: TRBV30
CDR3: CAWSRGVSETQYF
DNA: TGTGCCTGGAGTAGGGGGGTATCAGAGACCCAGTACTTC

size: -
D: -
J: TRBJ2-7
V: TRBV13
CDR3: CASSLNAQRSYEQYF
DNA: TGTGCCAGCAGCTTAAATGCACAGCGATCCTACGAGCAGTACTTC

size: -
D: -
J: TRBJ1-4
V: TRBV7-2
CDR3: CASSLGGRATNEKLFF
DNA: TGTGCCAGCAGCTTAGGAGGTCGGGCCACTAATGAAAAACTGTTTTTT

size: -
D: -
J: TRBJ1-2
V: TRBV28
CDR3: CASSFGRSYGYTF
DNA: TGTGCCAGCAGTTTTGGCCGGTCCTATGGCTACACCTTC

size: -
D: -
J: TRBJ2-1
V: TRBV5-1
CDR3: CASSLALGGRLINEQFF
DNA: TGCGCCAGCAGCTTGGCCCTCGGAGGACGTTTAATCAATGAGCAGTTCTTC

size: -
D: -
J: TRBJ1-6
V: TRBV14
CDR3: CASSVAGTVGNSPLHF
DNA: TGTGCCAGCAGCGTCGCCGGGACGGTGGGTAATTCACCCCTCCACTTT

size: -
D: -
J: TRBJ2-2
V: TRBV29-1
CDR3: CSVDKGLTGELFF
DNA: TGCAGCGTTGATAAGGGACTCACCGGGGAGCTGTTTTTT

size: -
D: TRBD1
J: TRBJ2-7
V: TRBV28
CDR3: CASSPPGQGAYEQYF
DNA: TGTGCCAGCAGTCCCCCGGGACAGGGGGCCTACGAGCAGTACTTC

size: -
D: -
J: TRBJ2-5
V: TRBV7-8
CDR3: CASSQPGRGETQYF
DNA: TGTGCCAGCAGCCAGCCCGGCAGGGGAGAGACCCAGTACTTC

size: -
D: -
J: TRBJ2-5
V: TRBV27
CDR3: CASSPYVVQGQTQYF
DNA: TGTGCCAGCAGTCCCTATGTAGTGCAGGGGCAGACCCAGTACTTC

size: -
D: -
J: TRBJ2-7
V: TRBV15
CDR3: CATSRPGTAYEQYF
DNA: TGTGCCACCAGCAGACCTGGGACCGCCTACGAGCAGTACTTC

size: -
D: -
J: TRBJ2-1
V: TRBV9
CDR3: CASSVAVGGPSDEQFF
DNA: TGTGCCAGCAGCGTAGCTGTCGGGGGCCCTTCGGATGAGCAGTTCTTC

size: -
D: TRBD2
J: TRBJ2-1
V: TRBV29-1
CDR3: CSVEGREGSYNEQFF
DNA: TGCAGCGTTGAAGGGCGGGAGGGCTCCTACAATGAGCAGTTCTTC

size: once
D: TRBD2
J: TRBJ2-1
V: TRBV30
CDR3: CAYTQWRTSGHNEQFF
DNA: TGTGCCTATACCCAATGGAGGACTAGCGGCCACAATGAGCAGTTCTTC

size: once
D: -
J: TRBJ2-5
V: TRBV7-9
CDR3: CASRQSDTHQTQYF
DNA: TGTGCCAGCAGACAGTCCGACACTCACCAGACCCAGTACTTC

size: -
D: -
J: TRBJ2-5
V: TRBV6-1
CDR3: CASSEGLGQKETQYF
DNA: TGTGCCAGCAGTGAAGGGCTAGGGCAGAAAGAGACCCAGTACTTC

size: -
D: TRBD1
J: TRBJ2-7
V: TRBV29-1
CDR3: CSVADSGTGGSYEQYF
DNA: TGCAGCGTTGCCGATTCCGGGACAGGGGGTTCCTACGAGCAGTACTTC

size: -
D: TRBD1
J: TRBJ1-6
V: TRBV30
CDR3: CASAGQGYNSPLHF
DNA: TGTGCCTCGGCCGGACAGGGGTATAATTCACCCCTCCACTTT

size: -
D: -
J: TRBJ1-1
V: TRBV5-1
CDR3: CASSSLADLNTEAFF
DNA: TGCGCCAGCAGCTCCCTTGCTGACCTGAACACTGAAGCTTTCTTT

size: -
D: -
J: TRBJ2-3
V: TRBV7-9
CDR3: CASSLAVGGSTDTQYF
DNA: TGTGCCAGCAGCTTAGCGGTTGGAGGAAGCACAGATACGCAGTATTTT

size: -
D: TRBD1
J: TRBJ1-5
V: TRBV10-3
CDR3: CAISESQGAQPQHF
DNA: TGTGCCATCAGTGAGTCGCAGGGGGCCCAGCCCCAGCATTTT

size: -
D: TRBD2
J: TRBJ2-7
V: TRBV15
CDR3: CATSRESGGSYEQYF
DNA: TGTGCCACCAGCAGAGAATCGGGGGGCTCCTACGAGCAGTACTTC

size: -
D: -
J: TRBJ1-3
V: TRBV6-1
CDR3: CASSEGFYSGNTIYF
DNA: TGTGCCAGCAGTGAAGGTTTCTACTCTGGAAACACCATATATTTT